This note documents a single T cell receptor (beta chain) sequence. This sample was included in a study of spatial heterogeneity in lung cancer. Looking at the study overall: When available, follow-up PBMC samples taken a median of about 2 years after resection were sequenced. Each time, sequencing found more beta-chain sequences than alpha-chain sequences.

The time point here: blood at routine non-recurrence follow-up after resection. Unsorted whole RNA of tumor, nontumor lung or frozen PBMC was sequenced. Every TCR cDNA molecule bore a unique molecular identifier. TCRdb recomputed calls from the 5' RACE reads with MiXCR, one row per CDR3 protein. The sample has 3,500 to 4,500 distinct CDR3 sequences; 26% are singletons. Germline V gene data show CDR1 as LGHNA and CDR2 as YSLEER. The CDR3 length is 16 residues. Trimming stripped 0 bases from V and 6 bases from J, with 15 bases between. This sequence originates from a male donor with early-stage non-small cell lung cancer. This chain joins TRBV4-3 and TRBJ1-5; weak D call: TRBD1 (5 bases). The sequenced sample was PBMCs, obtained at follow-up. The CDR3 sequence: CASSQDLGQGGQPQHF. The CDR3 region has the DNA TGCGCCAGCAGCCAAGATTTGGGCCAGGGCGGTCAGCCCCAGCATTTT.